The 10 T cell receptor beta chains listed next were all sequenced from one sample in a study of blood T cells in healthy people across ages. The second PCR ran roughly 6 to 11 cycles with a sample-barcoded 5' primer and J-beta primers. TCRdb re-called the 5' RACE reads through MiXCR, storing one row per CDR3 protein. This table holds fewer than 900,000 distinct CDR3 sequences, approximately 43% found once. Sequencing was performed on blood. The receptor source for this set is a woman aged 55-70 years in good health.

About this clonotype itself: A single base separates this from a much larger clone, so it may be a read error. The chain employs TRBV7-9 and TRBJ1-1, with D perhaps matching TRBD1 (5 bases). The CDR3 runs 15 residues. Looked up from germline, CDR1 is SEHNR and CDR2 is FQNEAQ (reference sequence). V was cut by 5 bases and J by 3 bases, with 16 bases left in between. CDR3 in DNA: TGTGCCAGCAGCGTAAGAGGGGCTGGGGACACTGAAGCTTTCTTT. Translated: CASSVRGAGDTEAFF.

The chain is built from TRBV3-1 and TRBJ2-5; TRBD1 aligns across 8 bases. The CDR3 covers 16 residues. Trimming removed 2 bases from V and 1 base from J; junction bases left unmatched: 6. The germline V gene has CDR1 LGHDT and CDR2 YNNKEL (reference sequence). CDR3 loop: CASSQTWTGTQETQYF. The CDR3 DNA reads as TGTGCCAGCAGCCAAACCTGGACAGGGACCCAAGAGACCCAGTACTTC.

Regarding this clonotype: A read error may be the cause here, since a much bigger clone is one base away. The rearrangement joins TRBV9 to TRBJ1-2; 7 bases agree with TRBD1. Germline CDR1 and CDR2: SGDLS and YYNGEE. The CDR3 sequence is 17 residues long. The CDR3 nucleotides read TGTGCCTGCAGCTCCGAGACAGGGAAGCGTCGTAACTATGGCTACACCTTC. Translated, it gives CACSSETGKRRNYGYTF.

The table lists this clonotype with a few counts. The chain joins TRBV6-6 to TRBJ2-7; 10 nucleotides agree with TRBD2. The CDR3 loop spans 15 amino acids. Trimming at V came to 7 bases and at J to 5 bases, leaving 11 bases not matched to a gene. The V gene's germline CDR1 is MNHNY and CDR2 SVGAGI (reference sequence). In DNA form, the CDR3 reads TGTGCCAGCACCAGAACTAGCGGGGCGTTCCACGAGCAGTACTTC. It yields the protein CASTRTSGAFHEQYF.

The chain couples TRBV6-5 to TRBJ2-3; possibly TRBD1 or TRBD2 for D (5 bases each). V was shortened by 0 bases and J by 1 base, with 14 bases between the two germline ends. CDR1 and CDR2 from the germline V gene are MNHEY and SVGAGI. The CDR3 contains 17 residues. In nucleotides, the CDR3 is TGTGCCAGCAGTTACTCGAATTTTGGGGGAGGCACAGATACGCAGTATTTT. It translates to CASSYSNFGGGTDTQYF.

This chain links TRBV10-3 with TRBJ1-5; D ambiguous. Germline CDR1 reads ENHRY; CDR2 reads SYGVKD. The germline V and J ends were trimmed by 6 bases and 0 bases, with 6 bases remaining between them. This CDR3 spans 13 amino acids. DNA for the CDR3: TGTGCCATCAGGCAGAGTAGCAATCAGCCCCAGCATTTT. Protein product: CAIRQSSNQPQHF.

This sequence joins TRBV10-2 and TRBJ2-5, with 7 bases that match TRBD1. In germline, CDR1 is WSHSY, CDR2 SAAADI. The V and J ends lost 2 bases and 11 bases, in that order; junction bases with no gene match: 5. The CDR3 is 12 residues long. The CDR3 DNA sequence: TGCGCCAGCAGTGAGACTCAGGGGGTGCAGTACTTC. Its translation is CASSETQGVQYF.

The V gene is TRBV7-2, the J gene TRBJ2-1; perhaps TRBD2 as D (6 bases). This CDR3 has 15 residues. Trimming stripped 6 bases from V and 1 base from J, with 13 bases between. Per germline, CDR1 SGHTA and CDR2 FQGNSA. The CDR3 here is CASRLVGGSYNEQFF. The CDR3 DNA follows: TGTGCCAGCAGGCTAGTGGGAGGATCCTACAATGAGCAGTTCTTC.

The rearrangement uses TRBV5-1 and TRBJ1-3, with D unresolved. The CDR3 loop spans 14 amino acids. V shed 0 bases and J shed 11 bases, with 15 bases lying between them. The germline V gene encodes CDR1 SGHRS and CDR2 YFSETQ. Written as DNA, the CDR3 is TGCGCCAGCAGCTTGGACTCGGAGGGCCTCGCCATATATTTT. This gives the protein CASSLDSEGLAIYF.

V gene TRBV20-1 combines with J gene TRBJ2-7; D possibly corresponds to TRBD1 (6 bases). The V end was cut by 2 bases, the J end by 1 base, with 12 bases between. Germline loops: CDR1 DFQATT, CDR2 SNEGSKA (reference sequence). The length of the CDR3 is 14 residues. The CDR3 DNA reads TGCAGTGCTAGAACCGTGGACAGATCCTACGAGCAGTACTTC. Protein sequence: CSARTVDRSYEQYF.